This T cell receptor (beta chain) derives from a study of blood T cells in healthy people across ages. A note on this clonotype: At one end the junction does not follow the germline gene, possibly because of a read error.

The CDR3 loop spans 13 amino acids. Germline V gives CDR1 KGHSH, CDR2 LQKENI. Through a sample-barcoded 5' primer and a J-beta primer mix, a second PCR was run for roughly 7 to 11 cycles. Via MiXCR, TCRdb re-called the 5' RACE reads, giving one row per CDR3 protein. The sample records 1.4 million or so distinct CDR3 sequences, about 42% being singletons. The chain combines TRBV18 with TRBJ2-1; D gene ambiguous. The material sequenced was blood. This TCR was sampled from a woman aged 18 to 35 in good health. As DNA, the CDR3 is TGTGCCAGCGCACCACCTAACGCGAATGAGCAGTTCTTC. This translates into CASAPPNANEQFF.